The present TCR beta chain was sequenced within a study of shared clonotypes between healthy human individuals. In the study overall: A few men and two women, aged 18 to 49, were donors.

Assay used: immunoSEQ multiplex PCR; TCRdb lists only in-frame clones, some missing. Of about 1 million clones listed, about 70% are singletons. The CDR3 consists of 13 residues. V lost 3 bases to trimming and J lost 1 base, with 6 bases between them. Germline-derived CDR1 and CDR2 are MNHEY and SMNVEV (reference sequence). Points on this clone: This same CDR3 is encoded by further DNA sequences in the sample.

The rearrangement joins TRBV27 to TRBJ1-1; the D is unclear. This TCR derives from a man aged 18 to 30 in good health. Specimen: memory CD4+ T cells sorted from blood. Sample subset: CD45RA-negative fraction. The CDR3 region is CASSLTSNTEAFF. In DNA, the CDR3 is TGTGCCAGCAGTTTGACCTCGAACACTGAAGCTTTCTTT.